The rows below give T cell receptor beta chains drawn from one sample of a study of Graves' ophthalmopathy and Graves' hyperthyroidism. From the multiplex PCR reads, TCRdb called clonotypes with MiXCR, one entry per CDR3 protein. The repertoire includes fewer than 70,000 distinct CDR3 sequences, more than 40% of them detected once, and over 4% sits in the top ten. Sequenced: peripheral blood. The receptors originated from an adult woman with Graves' ophthalmopathy. Each CDR3 is given with its conserved first and last residue. The D gene is left open where the match is weak. Not every row has a clone size; where given, it reads once, few, many or a size class.

TRBV5-6	-	TRBJ2-5	many	CASSFVGTAGETQYF	TGTGCCAGCAGCTTCGTGGGAACAGCCGGAGAGACCCAGTACTTC
TRBV9	-	TRBJ1-4	-	CASSVAEGVTEKLFF	TGTGCCAGCAGCGTAGCAGAGGGGGTCACTGAAAAACTGTTTTTT
TRBV5-6	-	TRBJ1-1	many	CASSSGRRGRTEAFF	TGTGCCAGCAGCTCCGGCCGGCGGGGTCGGACTGAAGCTTTCTTT
TRBV5-5	-	TRBJ1-1	-	CASSPGMANTEAFF	TGTGCCAGCAGCCCAGGGATGGCGAACACAGAAGCTTTCTTT
TRBV28	-	TRBJ2-7	many	CASRRGSYEQYF	TGTGCCAGCAGGCGGGGTTCCTACGAGCAGTACTTC
TRBV5-1	TRBD1	TRBJ2-6	-	CASSFWGQGANVLTF	TGCGCCAGCAGCTTTTGGGGACAGGGGGCCAACGTCCTGACTTTC
TRBV28	-	TRBJ2-3	many	CASSSYPTDTQYF	TGTGCCAGCAGTTCCTACCCCACAGATACGCAGTATTTT
TRBV29-1	TRBD1	TRBJ2-7	-	CSVMTGGPVEQYF	TGCAGCGTAATGACAGGGGGCCCGGTCGAGCAGTACTTC
TRBV14	-	TRBJ1-1	once	CASSQDRGRRTGAFF	TGTGCCAGCAGCCAAGATCGGGGGAGGCGGACTGGAGCTTTCTTC
TRBV11-2	-	TRBJ2-6	many	CASSLNPGANVLTF	TGTGCCAGCAGCTTAAATCCCGGGGCCAACGTCCTGACTTTC
TRBV6-5	-	TRBJ1-3	once	CASSLGHLSGNTIYF	TGTGCCAGCAGCCTAGGACACCTCTCTGGAAACACCATATATTTT
TRBV10-3	TRBD1	TRBJ2-3	-	CDDAGGVGTDTQYF	TGTGATGATGCAGGGGGCGTCGGCACAGATACGCAGTATTTT
TRBV20-1	TRBD1	TRBJ2-7	many	CSARAGTGGYEQYF	TGCAGTGCTAGAGCCGGGACAGGGGGCTACGAGCAGTACTTC
TRBV7-8	TRBD1	TRBJ2-7	many	CASNPGTGPLEQYF	TGTGCCAGCAACCCCGGGACAGGCCCCCTCGAGCAGTACTTC